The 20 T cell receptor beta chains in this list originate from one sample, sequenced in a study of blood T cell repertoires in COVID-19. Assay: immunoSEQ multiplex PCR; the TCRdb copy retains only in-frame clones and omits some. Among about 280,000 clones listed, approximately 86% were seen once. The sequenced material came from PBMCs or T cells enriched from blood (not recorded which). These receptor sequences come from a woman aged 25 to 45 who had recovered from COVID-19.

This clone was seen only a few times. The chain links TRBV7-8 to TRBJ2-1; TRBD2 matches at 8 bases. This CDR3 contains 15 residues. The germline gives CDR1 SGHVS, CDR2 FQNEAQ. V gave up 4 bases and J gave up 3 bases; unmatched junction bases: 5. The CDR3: CASSSSGTSYNEQFF. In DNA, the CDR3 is TGTGCCAGCAGCTCATCCGGGACTAGCTACAATGAGCAGTTCTTC.

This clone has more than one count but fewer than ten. In DNA form, the CDR3 reads TGTGCCAGCAGTGAGAGGCAGATAAGAGACACTGAAGCTTTCTTT. This sequence encodes CASSERQIRDTEAFF. V and J are TRBV2 and TRBJ1-1; no definite D call. V was cut by 3 bases and J by 3 bases, with 14 bases left in between. This CDR3 spans 15 amino acids. CDR1 is SNHLY, CDR2 FYNNEI, per germline.

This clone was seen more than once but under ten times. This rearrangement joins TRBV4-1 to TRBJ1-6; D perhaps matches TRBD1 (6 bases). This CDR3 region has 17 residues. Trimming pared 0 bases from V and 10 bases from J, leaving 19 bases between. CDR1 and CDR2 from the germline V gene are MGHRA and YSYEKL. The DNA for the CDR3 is TGCGCCAGCAGCCAAGAAATGGGCAGGGGCTGGGGATCACCCCTCCACTTT. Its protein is CASSQEMGRGWGSPLHF.

The CDR3 spells CASSYRYTQYF. As DNA, the CDR3 is TGTGCCAGCAGTTACCGGTATACGCAGTATTTT. The V and J genes are TRBV6-2 or TRBV6-3 and TRBJ2-3, with D unclear. V lost 2 bases and J 7 bases, leaving 4 bases between the germline ends. This CDR3 is 11 amino acids long. Germline lookup yields CDR1 MNHEY and CDR2 SVGEGT.

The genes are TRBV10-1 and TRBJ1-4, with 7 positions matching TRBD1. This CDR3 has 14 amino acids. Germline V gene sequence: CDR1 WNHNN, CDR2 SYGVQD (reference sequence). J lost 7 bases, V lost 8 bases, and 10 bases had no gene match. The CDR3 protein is CASPRDSRGEKLFF. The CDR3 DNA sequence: TGCGCCAGCCCTAGGGACAGTAGGGGTGAAAAACTGTTTTTT.

The CDR3 loop reads CASSESGIQVGQPQHF. The DNA for the CDR3 is TGTGCCAGCAGTGAATCGGGGATCCAAGTGGGGCAGCCCCAGCATTTT. The rearrangement joins TRBV2 to TRBJ1-5; D call uncertain. Trimming left V 2 bases short and J 7 bases short, with 18 bases between. Germline CDR1 and CDR2: SNHLY and FYNNEI. The CDR3 is 16 residues long.

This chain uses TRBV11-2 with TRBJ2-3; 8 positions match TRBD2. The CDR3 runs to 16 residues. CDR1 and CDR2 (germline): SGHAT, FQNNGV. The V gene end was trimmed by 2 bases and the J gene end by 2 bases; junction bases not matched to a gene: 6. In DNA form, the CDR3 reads TGTGCCAGCAGCTTACGGGGGGGGGCAGCCACAGATACGCAGTATTTT. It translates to CASSLRGGAATDTQYF.

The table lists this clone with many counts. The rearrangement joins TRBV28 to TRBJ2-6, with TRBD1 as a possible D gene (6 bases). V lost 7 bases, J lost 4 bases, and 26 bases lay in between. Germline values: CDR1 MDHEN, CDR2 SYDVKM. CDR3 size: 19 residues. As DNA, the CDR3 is TGTGCCAGCACCCTACAGGGCTATGGGCATGGGAAGGGGGCCAACGTCCTGACTTTC. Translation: CASTLQGYGHGKGANVLTF.

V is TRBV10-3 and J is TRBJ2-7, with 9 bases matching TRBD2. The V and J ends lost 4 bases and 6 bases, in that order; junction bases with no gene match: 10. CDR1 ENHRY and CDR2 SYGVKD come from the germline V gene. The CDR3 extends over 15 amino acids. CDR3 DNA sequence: TGTGCCATCAGTGTAGGGCGGGGGGGCCGTGGCGAGCAGTACTTC. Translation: CAISVGRGGRGEQYF.

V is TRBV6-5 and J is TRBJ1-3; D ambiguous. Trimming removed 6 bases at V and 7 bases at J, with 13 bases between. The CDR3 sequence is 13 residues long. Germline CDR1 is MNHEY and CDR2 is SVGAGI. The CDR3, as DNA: TGTGCCAGCAGCCTTACCACCGGGAACACCATATATTTT. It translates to CASSLTTGNTIYF.

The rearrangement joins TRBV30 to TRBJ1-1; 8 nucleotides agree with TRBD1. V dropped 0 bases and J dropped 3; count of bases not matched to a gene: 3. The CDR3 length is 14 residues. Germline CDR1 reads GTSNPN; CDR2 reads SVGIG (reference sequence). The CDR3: CAWSVTGADTEAFF. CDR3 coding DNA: TGTGCCTGGAGTGTGACAGGGGCAGACACTGAAGCTTTCTTT. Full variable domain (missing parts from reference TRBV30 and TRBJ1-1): SQTIHQWPATLVQPVGSPLSLECTVEGTSNPNLYWYRQAAGRGLQLLFYSVGIGQISSEVPQNLSASRPQDRQFILSSKKLLLSDSGFYLCAWSVTGADTEAFFGQGTRLTVV.

In DNA form, the CDR3 reads TGTGCCAGCAGTTACATTCGACAGGTCGGGAACACTGAAGCTTTCTTT. It specifies CASSYIRQVGNTEAFF. The V call is TRBV6-5, the J call TRBJ1-1; possibly TRBD1 for D (6 bases). From germline, CDR1 is MNHEY and CDR2 SVGAGI. There are 16 residues in the CDR3. V was pared by 2 bases and J by 1 base, with 14 bases between.

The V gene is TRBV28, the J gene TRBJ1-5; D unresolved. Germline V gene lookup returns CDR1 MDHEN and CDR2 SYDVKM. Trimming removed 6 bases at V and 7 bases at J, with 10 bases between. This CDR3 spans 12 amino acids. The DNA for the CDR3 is TGTGCCAGCAGATCCCCCGGGCAGCCCCAGCATTTT. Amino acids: CASRSPGQPQHF.

In nucleotides, the CDR3 is TGTGCCAGCAGCAAAGTTTCGAGGGGACTAATACATCTCCTGTTTTTT. Protein product: CASSKVSRGLIHLLFF. The genes are TRBV21-1 and TRBJ1-4. TRBV21-1 is reported as a pseudogene. The CDR3 spans 16 residues.

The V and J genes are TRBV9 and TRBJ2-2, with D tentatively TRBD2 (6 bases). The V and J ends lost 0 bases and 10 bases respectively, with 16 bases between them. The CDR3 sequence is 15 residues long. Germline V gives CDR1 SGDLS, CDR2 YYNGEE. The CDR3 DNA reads TGTGCCAGCAGCGTAGGTAGTGGGGACTTGCAGGAGCTGTTTTTT. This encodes CASSVGSGDLQELFF.

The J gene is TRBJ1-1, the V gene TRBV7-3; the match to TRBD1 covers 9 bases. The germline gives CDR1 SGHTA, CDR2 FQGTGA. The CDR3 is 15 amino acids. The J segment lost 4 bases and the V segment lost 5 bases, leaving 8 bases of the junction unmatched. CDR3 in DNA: TGTGCCAGCAGCCAAACAGGGGGCGCGGTCACTGAAGCTTTCTTT. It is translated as CASSQTGGAVTEAFF.

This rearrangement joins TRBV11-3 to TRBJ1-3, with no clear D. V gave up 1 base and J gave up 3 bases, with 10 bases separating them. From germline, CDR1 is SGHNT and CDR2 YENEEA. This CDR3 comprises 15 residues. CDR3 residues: CASSLASSSGNTIYF. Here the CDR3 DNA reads TGTGCCAGCAGCTTAGCGTCCTCGAGTGGAAACACCATATATTTT.

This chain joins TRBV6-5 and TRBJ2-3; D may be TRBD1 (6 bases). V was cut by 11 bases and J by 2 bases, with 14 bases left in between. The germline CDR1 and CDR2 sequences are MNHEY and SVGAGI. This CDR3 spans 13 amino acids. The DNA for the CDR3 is TGTGCCGTCTCCCGGGACAACACAGATACGCAGTATTTT. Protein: CAVSRDNTDTQYF.

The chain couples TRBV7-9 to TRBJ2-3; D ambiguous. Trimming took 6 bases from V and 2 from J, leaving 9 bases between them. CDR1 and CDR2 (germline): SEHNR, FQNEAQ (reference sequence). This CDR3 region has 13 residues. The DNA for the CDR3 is TGTGCCAGCAGGCACTCAAACACAGATACGCAGTATTTT. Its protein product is CASRHSNTDTQYF.

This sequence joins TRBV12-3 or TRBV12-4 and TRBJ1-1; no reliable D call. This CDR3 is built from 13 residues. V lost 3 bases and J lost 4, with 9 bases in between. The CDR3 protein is CASSLSPSTEAFF. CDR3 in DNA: TGTGCCAGCAGTTTGTCCCCGAGCACTGAAGCTTTCTTT.